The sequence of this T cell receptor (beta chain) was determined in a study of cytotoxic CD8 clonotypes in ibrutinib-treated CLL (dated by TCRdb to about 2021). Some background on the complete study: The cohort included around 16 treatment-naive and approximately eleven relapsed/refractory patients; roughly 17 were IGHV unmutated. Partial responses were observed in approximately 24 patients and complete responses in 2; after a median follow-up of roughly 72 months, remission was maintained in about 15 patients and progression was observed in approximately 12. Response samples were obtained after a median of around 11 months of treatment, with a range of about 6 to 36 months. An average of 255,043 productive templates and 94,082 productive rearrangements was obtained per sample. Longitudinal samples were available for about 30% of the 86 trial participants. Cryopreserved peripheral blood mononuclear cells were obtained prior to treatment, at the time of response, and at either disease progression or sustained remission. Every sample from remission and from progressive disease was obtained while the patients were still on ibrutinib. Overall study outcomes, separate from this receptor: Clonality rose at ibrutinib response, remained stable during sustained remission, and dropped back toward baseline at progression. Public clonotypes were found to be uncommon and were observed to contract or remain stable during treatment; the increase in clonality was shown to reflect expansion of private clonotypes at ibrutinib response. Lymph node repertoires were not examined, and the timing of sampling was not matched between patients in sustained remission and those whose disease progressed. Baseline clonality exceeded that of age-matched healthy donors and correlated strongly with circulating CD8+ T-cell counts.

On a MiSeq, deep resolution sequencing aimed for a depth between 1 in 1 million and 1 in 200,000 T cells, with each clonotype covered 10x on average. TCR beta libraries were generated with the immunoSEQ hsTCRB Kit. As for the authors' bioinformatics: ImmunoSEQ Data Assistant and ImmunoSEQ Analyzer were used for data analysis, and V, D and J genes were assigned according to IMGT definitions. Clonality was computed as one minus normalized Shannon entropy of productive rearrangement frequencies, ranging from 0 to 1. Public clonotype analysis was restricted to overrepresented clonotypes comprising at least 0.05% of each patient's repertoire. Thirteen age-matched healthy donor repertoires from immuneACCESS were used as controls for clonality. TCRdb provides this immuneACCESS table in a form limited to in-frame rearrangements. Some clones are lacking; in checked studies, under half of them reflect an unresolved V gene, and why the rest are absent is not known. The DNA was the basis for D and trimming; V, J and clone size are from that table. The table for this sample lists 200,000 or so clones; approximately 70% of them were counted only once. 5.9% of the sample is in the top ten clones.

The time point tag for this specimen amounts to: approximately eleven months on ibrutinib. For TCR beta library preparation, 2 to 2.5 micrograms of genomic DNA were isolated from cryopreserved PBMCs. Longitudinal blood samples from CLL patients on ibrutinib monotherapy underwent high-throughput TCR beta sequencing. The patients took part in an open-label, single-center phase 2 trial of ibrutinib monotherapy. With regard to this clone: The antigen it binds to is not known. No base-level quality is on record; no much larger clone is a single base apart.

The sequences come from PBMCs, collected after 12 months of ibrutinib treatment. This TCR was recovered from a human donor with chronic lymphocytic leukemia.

The DNA is TGTGCCAGCGGATTTGGTTATACCTACGAGCAGTACTTC. It translates to CASGFGYTYEQYF. The chain uses TRBV25-1 and TRBJ2-7; no D gene can be assigned with confidence. From a lookup of the germline V gene, CDR1 and CDR2 are MGHDK and SYGVNS. Relative to germline, V is 8 bases shorter and J is 2 bases shorter, with 13 bases between their ends. Including the terminal cysteine and phenylalanine, the CDR3 comprises 13 residues. The sequence is cut down to CDR3 DNA, 39 bases in frame from base 1.